The clone carrying this T cell receptor (beta chain) was observed once. Germline CDR1 reads SGDLS; CDR2 reads YYNGEE. The CDR3 spans 14 residues. V lost 3 bases and J lost 4, with 13 bases in between. The data originate from a study of cytomegalovirus exposure and HLA in healthy donors. Use of 60 Vbeta and 13 Jbeta primers characterized the PCR. Measured with immunoSEQ multiplex PCR; TCRdb has only the in-frame clones, and not every one. The table has about 60,000 clones, 70% to 90% seen once. The material sequenced was PBMCs. The source is a young man in good health and CMV-seronegative. This chain joins TRBV9 and TRBJ1-2; maybe TRBD1 (6 bases). The CDR3 DNA follows: TGTGCCAGCAGCGGCGTCAGGGGTCCCTATGGCTACACCTTC. Translation: CASSGVRGPYGYTF.